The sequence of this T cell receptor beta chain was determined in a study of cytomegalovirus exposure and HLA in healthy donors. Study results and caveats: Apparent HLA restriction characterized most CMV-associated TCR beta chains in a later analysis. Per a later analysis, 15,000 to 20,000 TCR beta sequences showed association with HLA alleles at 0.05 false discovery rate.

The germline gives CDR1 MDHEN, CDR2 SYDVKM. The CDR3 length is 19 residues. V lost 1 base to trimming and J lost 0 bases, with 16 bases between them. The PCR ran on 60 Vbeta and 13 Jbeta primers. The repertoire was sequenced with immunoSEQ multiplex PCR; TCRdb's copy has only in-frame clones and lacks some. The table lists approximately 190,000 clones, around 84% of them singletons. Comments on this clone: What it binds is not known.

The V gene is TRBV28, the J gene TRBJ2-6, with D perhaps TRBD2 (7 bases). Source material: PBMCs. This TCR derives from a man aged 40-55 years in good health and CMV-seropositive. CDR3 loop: CASSLYSWGGSSGANVLTF. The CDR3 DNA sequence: TGTGCCAGCAGTTTATATTCTTGGGGGGGCTCCTCTGGGGCCAACGTCCTGACTTTC. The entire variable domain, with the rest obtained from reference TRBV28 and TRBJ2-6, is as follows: DVKVTQSSRYLVKRTGEKVFLECVQDMDHENMFWYRQDPGLGLRLIYFSYDVKMKEKGDIPEGYSVSREKKERFSLILESASTNQTSMYLCASSLYSWGGSSGANVLTFGAGSRLTVL.